This T cell receptor beta chain was documented in a study of regulatory T cells in long-lasting Graves disease. Study results and limitations: The study found TRBV28, TRBJ1-2 and TRBJ2-5 favored in persistent disease. With approximately 2,500 shared public clonotypes, persistent patients exceeded new patients, who shared over 950.

This clonotype was observed many times. Its specificity is unknown. With iRepertoire HTBI primers and Arm-PCR of CDR3 regions, TCR beta libraries were built. From the multiplex PCR reads, TCRdb called clonotypes with MiXCR, one entry per CDR3 protein. The data show roughly 490,000 distinct CDR3 sequences, with less than 25% seen just once and roughly 13% held by the top ten. The CDR3 contains 13 residues. The V gene's germline CDR1 is MDHEN and CDR2 SYDVKM. With V trimmed by 4 bases and J by 10 bases, 9 bases remained unmatched. Time point indicated: persistent/refractory GD, antithyroid drugs over 5 years with positive TRAb. PBMC RNA was the source of the TCR library.

This rearrangement joins TRBV28 to TRBJ1-1, with TRBD1 matching over 7 bases. The sequenced sample was peripheral blood mononuclear cells (PBMCs), obtained when the disease was refractory, from a patient treated with antithyroid drugs. The clonotype comes from a female donor with Graves disease. CDR3 nucleotides: TGTGCCAGCAGTTCTGGGACAGTAAAGTTAGCTTTCTTT. It encodes CASSSGTVKLAFF.